This T cell receptor (beta chain) derives from a study of T cells in Graves' hyperthyroidism and ophthalmopathy. General observations from the study: In the blood, most expanded thyroid clonotypes above 0.001 appeared as well.

Hyperthyroidism, newly diagnosed and lasting under 2 months, affected patients aged 18 to 65. Exclusion of patients followed from uncontrolled infection, other autoimmune disease, pregnancy or lactation. Turning to this clonotype: Its specificity is unknown.

Amplified regions were TCR beta CDR3 sequences from RNA transcripts. The HTBI primer set drove a first-round RT-PCR of the TCR CDR3. Via MiXCR, TCRdb re-called the multiplex PCR reads, giving one row per CDR3 protein. The sample lists about 570,000 distinct CDR3 sequences, roughly 15% occurring once. The V and J ends lost 8 bases and 7 bases respectively, with 21 bases between them. There are 15 residues in the CDR3. CDR1 and CDR2 (germline): MDHEN, SYDVKM. The receptor's source is a woman in her thirties or forties with Graves' hyperthyroidism. The specimen was blood. The chain is built from TRBV28 and TRBJ1-5, with a possible D match to TRBD1 (5 bases). CDR3 residues: CASLGGGVLGQPQHF. The CDR3 DNA is TGTGCCAGCTTGGGGGGTGGCGTTTTGGGGCAGCCCCAGCATTTT. The variable domain in full, with the rest retrieved from reference TRBV28 and TRBJ1-5, is DVKVTQSSRYLVKRTGEKVFLECVQDMDHENMFWYRQDPGLGLRLIYFSYDVKMKEKGDIPEGYSVSREKKERFSLILESASTNQTSMYLCASLGGGVLGQPQHFGDGTRLSIL.